This note documents a single TCR beta chain sequence. Antigen unknown. Germline CDR1 and CDR2: MDHEN and SYDVKM. The CDR3 has 17 residues. The V gene end was trimmed by 7 bases and the J gene end by 1 base; junction bases not matched to a gene: 13. This entry is derived from a study of shared clonotypes between healthy human individuals. Genomic DNA per cell subset filled all wells of several immunoSEQ plates. Sequencing used immunoSEQ multiplex PCR; TCRdb keeps in-frame clones, though not all of them. The sample carries over a million clones, approximately 68% recorded once. Study-level points and caveats: Non-shared clonotypes displayed generation probabilities falling below those of clonotypes present in all four donors. Clonotypes that were shared across a handful of donors made up around 5% of naive CD4 clonotypes. Naive subsets typically showed greater estimated richness than memory subsets.

Sequencing was performed on memory CD4+ T cells sorted from blood. Subset meaning: CD45RA-negative fraction. This receptor was identified in a young man in good health. The chain uses TRBV28 and TRBJ1-5, with TRBD1 identical over 7 bases. In DNA form, the CDR3 reads TGTGCCAGCACCCTGAGGGGGCGCTTAGTGAGCAATCAGCCCCAGCATTTT. It is translated as CASTLRGRLVSNQPQHF.